This is a list of T cell receptor beta chains from one sample in a study of CD8 T cells in Susac syndrome. From the immunoSEQ multiplex PCR reads, TCRdb called clonotypes with MiXCR, one entry per CDR3 protein. Of approximately 150,000 distinct CDR3 sequences in the sample, around 96% were seen once. Sequences were obtained from CD4+ T cells from PBMCs. These receptor sequences come from a human donor with multiple sclerosis. The CDR3 runs from the conserved cysteine through the conserved F or W. Each record gives: CDR3 DNA, CDR3 protein, V gene, clone size, J gene, D gene. D genes are given only for firm matches. A clone size is listed for some rows: how often the clone was seen (once, few, many), or a class if it is expanded.

TGTGCCACCAGCAGAGCTGGTAGGTCCAGGGGGTCGAACACTGAAGCTTTCTTT | CATSRAGRSRGSNTEAFF | TRBV15 | - | TRBJ1-1 | TRBD1
TGCAGTGCACCCTCGACCCAGGCGGCCCTCTCCTATAATTCACCCCTCCACTTT | CSAPSTQAALSYNSPLHF | TRBV20-1 | - | TRBJ1-6 | -
TGCAGTGCTAGAGATGTTTATGGCTACACCTTC | CSARDVYGYTF | TRBV20-1 | - | TRBJ1-2 | -
TGTGCCAGCAGTGGGACAGGGAGTGGCTACACCTTC | CASSGTGSGYTF | TRBV2 | - | TRBJ1-2 | TRBD1
TGTGCCAGCGGTCGGGACACCCACACCGGGGAGCTGTTTTTT | CASGRDTHTGELFF | TRBV2 | once | TRBJ2-2 | -
TGCGCCAGCAGCTTGGGCGGGAGGACCTACAATGAGCAGTTCTTC | CASSLGGRTYNEQFF | TRBV5-1 | - | TRBJ2-1 | TRBD2
TGCAGCGTTGGGGGGGCGTATGGCTACACCTTC | CSVGGAYGYTF | TRBV29-1 | - | TRBJ1-2 | -
TGTGCCAGCAGCGTAGAGGGACGCCCGTCTGGGGCCAACGTCCTGACTTTC | CASSVEGRPSGANVLTF | TRBV9 | - | TRBJ2-6 | -
TGTGCCAGCAGCTTCACCGGGTGGGGTACGGGTAGCAATCAGCCCCAGCATTTT | CASSFTGWGTGSNQPQHF | TRBV7-2 | - | TRBJ1-5 | -
TGTGCCAGCAGATCGCCGCTAGTATACAATGAGCAGTTCTTC | CASRSPLVYNEQFF | TRBV7-2 | - | TRBJ2-1 | -
TGTGCCAGCAGAGTCTCGCGGGGGGCCGGCACAGATACGCAGTATTTT | CASRVSRGAGTDTQYF | TRBV7-9 | - | TRBJ2-3 | TRBD2
TGTGCCAGCAGTTTAGCGCGGGGACATTACAATCAGCCCCAGCATTTT | CASSLARGHYNQPQHF | TRBV12-3/TRBV12-4 | - | TRBJ1-5 | -
TGTGCCAGCAGCCAAGGAGAGGGACATTCCCATGGCTACACCTTC | CASSQGEGHSHGYTF | TRBV3-1 | - | TRBJ1-2 | -
TGCAGCGTGTACCGACTAGCGGCATATGAGCAGTTCTTC | CSVYRLAAYEQFF | TRBV29-1 | - | TRBJ2-1 | TRBD2
TGTGCCAGCAGCCTCGGTGGGACGTCCTCCTACGAGCAGTACTTC | CASSLGGTSSYEQYF | TRBV3-1 | - | TRBJ2-7 | -
TGTGCCAGTTCGGGCAGGGGACATCAGCCCCAGCATTTT | CASSGRGHQPQHF | TRBV19 | - | TRBJ1-5 | -
TGTGCCAGCAGCCAAGGTGGGATAGCATCCAATGAGCAGTTCTTC | CASSQGGIASNEQFF | TRBV14 | - | TRBJ2-1 | -
TGTGCCAGCAGCATTCCGGGACAGGGGGCCTACGAGCAGTACTTC | CASSIPGQGAYEQYF | TRBV14 | - | TRBJ2-7 | TRBD1
TGTGCCAGCAGCCAAATCCATGGCTACACCTTC | CASSQIHGYTF | TRBV3-1 | - | TRBJ1-2 | -
TGCAGCGTTACCCCCGGGAGTGGCAATCAGCCCCAGCATTTT | CSVTPGSGNQPQHF | TRBV29-1 | - | TRBJ1-5 | -
TGTGCCAGTAGTATCGGACAGGGCGGCTACACCTTC | CASSIGQGGYTF | TRBV19 | - | TRBJ1-2 | TRBD1
TGTGCCAGCAGCCCCGGCCCTCAGGGCTCTGGAAACACCATATATTTT | CASSPGPQGSGNTIYF | TRBV7-9 | once | TRBJ1-3 | -
TGCGCCAGCAGCCCTCGGGGGGAACCATCCTACGAGCAGTACTTC | CASSPRGEPSYEQYF | TRBV5-1 | - | TRBJ2-7 | TRBD2
TGCAGCGTTGAGCGGGAGGCCTCCTACGAGCAGTACTTC | CSVEREASYEQYF | TRBV29-1 | - | TRBJ2-7 | TRBD2
TGTGCCAGCAGCTTAGGAGGGGTGCGGGAGCAGTACTTC | CASSLGGVREQYF | TRBV7-2 | - | TRBJ2-7 | -
TGTGCCAGCAGTGAAACGGGCCTCTCCGAGCAGTACTTC | CASSETGLSEQYF | TRBV2 | - | TRBJ2-7 | -
TGTGCCAGTAGTATAGTACGGAGGGGGGGAGAGACCCAGTACTTC | CASSIVRRGGETQYF | TRBV19 | - | TRBJ2-5 | -
TGCAGCGTGCAAGCGGGAGGATACAATGAGCAGTTCTTC | CSVQAGGYNEQFF | TRBV29-1 | once | TRBJ2-1 | TRBD2
TGTGCCACCAGAGAACCGGGACAGACCTACGAGCAGTACTTC | CATREPGQTYEQYF | TRBV15 | - | TRBJ2-7 | TRBD1
TGTGCCAGCAGTTATTACGGGGAGCACTACGAGCAGTACTTC | CASSYYGEHYEQYF | TRBV6-2/TRBV6-3 | - | TRBJ2-7 | -
TGTGCCAGCAGCGTAGCAGCCCAGGGGATCTTCTACACCTTC | CASSVAAQGIFYTF | TRBV9 | - | TRBJ1-2 | -
TGCGCCAGCAGCCAAATGACGGGGGGCTTGAGCGGGGCCAACGTCCTGACTTTC | CASSQMTGGLSGANVLTF | TRBV4-3 | - | TRBJ2-6 | -
TGTGCCAGCAGTTTATGGGGCGGGATTGGGAATGAGCAGTTCTTC | CASSLWGGIGNEQFF | TRBV28 | - | TRBJ2-1 | -
TGTGCCAGCAGCCCCAGGACAGGGGTTTTCTACGAGCAGTACTTC | CASSPRTGVFYEQYF | TRBV7-9 | - | TRBJ2-7 | TRBD1
TGTGCCAGCAGCTTTCGACAGGGCGCGGGGTACAATGAGCAGTTCTTC | CASSFRQGAGYNEQFF | TRBV7-2 | - | TRBJ2-1 | -
TGTGCCAGCAGCTTAACTGCCGGGACTCCCCAAAGCGGGAATGAGCAGTTCTTC | CASSLTAGTPQSGNEQFF | TRBV7-3 | - | TRBJ2-1 | -
TGTGCCAGCAGGGATGGGGCAGGCTCCTATAATTCACCCCTCCACTTT | CASRDGAGSYNSPLHF | TRBV12-3/TRBV12-4 | once | TRBJ1-6 | -
TGTGCCAGCAGTTACGGGAACAGGGCGACCTATGGCTACACCTTC | CASSYGNRATYGYTF | TRBV6-5 | - | TRBJ1-2 | -
TGTGCCAGCAGCCCCGACAGGGGTCGGGGCTACACCTTC | CASSPDRGRGYTF | TRBV12-3/TRBV12-4 | - | TRBJ1-2 | TRBD1
TGCAGTGCTTCCGGACGACAAGAGACCCAGTACTTC | CSASGRQETQYF | TRBV20-1 | - | TRBJ2-5 | -
TGTGCCAGCAGCCTCCGGGAGGGCAGGCTCGCAGATACGCAGTATTTT | CASSLREGRLADTQYF | TRBV3-1 | - | TRBJ2-3 | TRBD2
TGTGCCAGCAGGACGGGGGTTTCAGTAGAGCAGTACTTC | CASRTGVSVEQYF | TRBV6-2/TRBV6-3 | - | TRBJ2-7 | -
TGTGCCAGCAGCGGAGACACTATCCCGTTTACTGAAGCTTTCTTT | CASSGDTIPFTEAFF | TRBV9 | - | TRBJ1-1 | -
TGTGCCAGCAGCCCCAAGGGGAGTGAAGCCATTTCACCCCTCCACTTT | CASSPKGSEAISPLHF | TRBV7-2 | - | TRBJ1-6 | -
TGTGCCAGCAGTGAAGAGGCCTGGAGCTCTGGGGCCAACGTCCTGACTTTC | CASSEEAWSSGANVLTF | TRBV6-1 | - | TRBJ2-6 | -
TGTGCCAGCATCCGGGGACAGGGGAATTCACCCCTCCACTTT | CASIRGQGNSPLHF | TRBV12-3/TRBV12-4 | once | TRBJ1-6 | TRBD1
TGCGCCAGCAGCCGCCTCACCGGGGGCCCGAACACTGAAGCTTTCTTT | CASSRLTGGPNTEAFF | TRBV4-1 | - | TRBJ1-1 | -
TGCAGCGCCGAGGGGGCTAATGAAAAACTGTTTTTT | CSAEGANEKLFF | TRBV29-1 | - | TRBJ1-4 | -
TGTGCCAGCGCGCATTACCAGGGAAGCGGGCATGGCTACACCTTC | CASAHYQGSGHGYTF | TRBV3-1 | - | TRBJ1-2 | -
TGTGCCAGCAGCCAACGACTAGCGGGAGCCACAGATACGCAGTATTTT | CASSQRLAGATDTQYF | TRBV3-1 | - | TRBJ2-3 | TRBD2
TGCGCCAGCAGCTTGACGACAGGAGCCTCTGGAAACACCATATATTTT | CASSLTTGASGNTIYF | TRBV5-1 | - | TRBJ1-3 | -
TGTGCCAGCAGTTCCCGACTAGCGGGGATTACAGATACGCAGTATTTT | CASSSRLAGITDTQYF | TRBV12-3/TRBV12-4 | - | TRBJ2-3 | TRBD2
TGCGCCAGCAGCTTGGGAGATAATGAAGCTTTCTTT | CASSLGDNEAFF | TRBV5-1 | - | TRBJ1-1 | -